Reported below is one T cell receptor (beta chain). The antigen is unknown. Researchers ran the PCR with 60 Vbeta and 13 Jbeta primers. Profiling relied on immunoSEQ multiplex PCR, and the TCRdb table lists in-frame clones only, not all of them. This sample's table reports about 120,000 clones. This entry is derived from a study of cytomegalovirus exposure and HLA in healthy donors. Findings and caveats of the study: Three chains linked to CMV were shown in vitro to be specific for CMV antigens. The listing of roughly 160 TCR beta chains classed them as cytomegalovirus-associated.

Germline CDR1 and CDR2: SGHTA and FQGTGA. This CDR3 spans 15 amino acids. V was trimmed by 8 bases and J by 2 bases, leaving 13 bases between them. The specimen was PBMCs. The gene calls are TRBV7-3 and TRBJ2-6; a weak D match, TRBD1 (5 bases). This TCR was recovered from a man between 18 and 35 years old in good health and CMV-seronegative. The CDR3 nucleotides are TGTGCCAGCGGGTCGGTCAGGGCTGGGGCCAACGTCCTGACTTTC. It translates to CASGSVRAGANVLTF.